Detailed here is one TCR beta chain. What it binds is unknown. The CDR3 runs to 14 residues. CDR1 is MNHNS and CDR2 is SASEGT in the germline V gene. Trimming at V came to 3 bases and at J to 4 bases, leaving 3 bases not matched to a gene. This sample is drawn from a study of long-term antiretroviral therapy in people with HIV. The study, taken as a whole, reports: Before ART, certain clones expanded, and these dominated the repertoire at all time points. Viral resistance, ART adherence and therapy changes all lacked available data.

The immunoSEQ assay was v3.0, run at survey level. TCRdb keeps only in-frame clones here, not all; method: immunoSEQ multiplex PCR. This sample yields around 29,000 clones, of which nearly 95% are seen a single time; 7% to 9% belongs to the top ten. V usage is TRBV6-1 and J usage is TRBJ1-3; 7 bases map to TRBD1. The source material was unsorted PBMCs, sampled more than 6 years after starting antiretroviral therapy. This TCR derives from a young man with HIV. CDR3 residues: CASSEGTVGNTIYF. Here the CDR3 DNA reads TGTGCCAGCAGTGAGGGGACAGTCGGAAACACCATATATTTT.